The 9 T cell receptor beta chains in this list originate from one sample, sequenced in a study of blood T cell repertoires in COVID-19. Sequencing used immunoSEQ multiplex PCR; TCRdb keeps in-frame clones, though not all of them. There are just under 90,000 clones in the sample; over 90% occur only once, and less than 2% lies in the top ten. The sample consisted of peripheral blood. These receptors all come from a man aged 60 to 69 with acute or convalescent COVID-19.

This chain uses TRBV5-1 with TRBJ2-2; D perhaps matches TRBD1 (6 bases). This CDR3 has 15 residues. CDR1 is SGHRS and CDR2 is YFSETQ in the germline V gene. Trimming shortened V by 4 bases and J by 1 base, and 11 bases separated the two germline ends. Written as DNA, the CDR3 is TGCGCCAGCAGCCTAAAGGGACAGAACACCGGGGAGCTGTTTTTT. Its protein product is CASSLKGQNTGELFF.

In nucleotides, the CDR3 is TGCGCCAGCAGCCAAGGACTCTCCTACAATGAGCAGTTCTTC. Translation gives CASSQGLSYNEQFF. V gene TRBV4-1 combines with J gene TRBJ2-1; no definite D call. Trimming took off 1 base at V and 0 bases at J, with 4 bases between the two ends. This CDR3 region has 14 residues. Germline assignment: CDR1 MGHRA and CDR2 YSYEKL.

The chain recombines TRBV19 with TRBJ1-4, with D unclear. Germline V gene data show CDR1 as LNHDA and CDR2 as SQIVND (reference sequence). The V and J ends lost 5 bases and 7 bases respectively, with 14 bases between them. The CDR3 covers 14 residues. The CDR3 nucleotides are TGTGCCAGTAGTGTCGGACCGGGGAGTGAAAAACTGTTTTTT. Its translation is CASSVGPGSEKLFF.

This chain joins TRBV12-3 or TRBV12-4 and TRBJ2-4, with TRBD1 as a possible D gene (5 bases). V dropped 8 bases and J dropped 3 bases, with 8 bases sitting between them. CDR3 length: 12 amino acids. The CDR3 coding sequence is TGTGCCAGCTCAGGGTACAAAAACATTCAGTACTTC. Encoded protein: CASSGYKNIQYF.

The V gene is TRBV19, the J gene TRBJ1-5, with 12 bases fitting TRBD1. V was pared by 7 bases and J by 6 bases, with 13 bases of the junction left unmatched. This CDR3 is built from 17 residues. Germline CDR1 is LNHDA and CDR2 is SQIVND (reference sequence). This CDR3 is CASKGQGAILGGQPQHF. CDR3 in DNA: TGTGCCAGTAAGGGACAGGGGGCAATCCTCGGAGGTCAGCCCCAGCATTTT.

This rearrangement joins TRBV19 to TRBJ1-1, with TRBD1 matching 8 bases. V shed 7 bases and J 6 bases; nucleotides not matched to a gene: 16. Germline V gene sequence: CDR1 LNHDA, CDR2 SQIVND (reference sequence). This CDR3 comprises 16 residues. CDR3 nucleotides: TGTGCCAGTATTCGGCAGGGGGCGATTTCTAGGGCTGAAGCTTTCTTT. Its protein product is CASIRQGAISRAEAFF.

This sequence joins TRBV7-2 and TRBJ2-5; D is possibly TRBD1 (5 bases). Trimming pared 3 bases from V and 1 base from J, leaving 9 bases between. This CDR3 is built from 14 residues. The germline V gene encodes CDR1 SGHTA and CDR2 FQGNSA. DNA of the CDR3: TGTGCCAGCAGCTTGGGGCTAGTCCAAGAGACCCAGTACTTC. The encoded protein is CASSLGLVQETQYF.

A few counts support this clone. The chain has TRBV7-9 and TRBJ2-7, with 14 positions matching TRBD2. V gave up 5 bases and J gave up 3 bases; unmatched junction bases: 6. This CDR3 is 16 amino acids long. Germline assignment: CDR1 SEHNR and CDR2 FQNEAQ (reference sequence). This CDR3 is CASSQGTSGRIYEQYF. In nucleotides, the CDR3 is TGTGCCAGCAGCCAAGGGACTAGCGGGAGAATCTACGAGCAGTACTTC. The entire variable domain, with the rest obtained from reference TRBV7-9 and TRBJ2-7, is as follows: DTGVSQNPRHKITKRGQNVTFRCDPISEHNRLYWYRQTLGQGPEFLTYFQNEAQLEKSRLLSDRFSAERPKGSFSTLEIQRTEQGDSAMYLCASSQGTSGRIYEQYFGPGTRLTVT.

Note on this clone: The junction and the germline gene differ at one end; a read error may be behind it. The chain couples TRBV7-7 to TRBJ2-5; TRBD2 agrees at 7 bases. This CDR3 has 13 amino acids. Germline V gene sequence: CDR1 SSHAT, CDR2 FNYEAQ (reference sequence). The CDR3 sequence is CASSPGGQETQYF. CDR3 sequence (DNA): TGTGCTAGCAGCCCGGGAGGTCAAGAGACCCAGTACTTC. The variable domain in full, with the rest retrieved from reference TRBV7-7 and TRBJ2-5, is GAGVSQSPRYKVTKRGQDVTLRCDPISSHATLYWYQQALGQGPEFLTYFNYEAQPDKSGLPSDRFSAERPEGSISTLTIQRTEQRDSAMYRCASSPGGQETQYFGPGTRLLVL.